Below, one TCR beta chain is given with its context. These data are taken from a study of naive and memory T cell subsets. Treatment: skin biopsy from PPD injection site in Mantoux-positive individual. Unsorted total RNA, roughly 1 to 1000 ng, was DNase treated before reverse transcription. Reverse transcription of blood and skin TCR RNA was primed at alpha and beta constant regions. Ligated cDNA underwent four rounds of PCR with nested alpha and beta constant region primers and SP2. TCRdb ran MiXCR on the UMI-ligation and nested PCR reads and lists one entry per CDR3 protein. The data hold about 18,000 distinct CDR3 sequences, with 9.5% observed a single time. The germline V gene encodes CDR1 MNHEY and CDR2 SMNVEV (reference sequence). This CDR3 is 14 amino acids long. Deletions cut 1 base from V and 3 bases from J, with 7 bases between.

Here the sequenced sample was skin, taken from a tuberculin skin test site. The sequence came from an adult in good health. The genes are TRBV27 and TRBJ1-3; D unclear. The CDR3 DNA is TGTGCCAGCAGTTTATGGAGGGATGGAAACACCATATATTTT. Its translation is CASSLWRDGNTIYF.